This entry lists 4 T cell receptor beta chains sequenced from one sample in a study of CD8+CD57+ T cells in acquired aplastic anemia. Researchers used genomic DNA as the template to profile TCR beta VDJ and CDR3. TCRdb redid the calling of the reads with MiXCR, one entry per CDR3 protein. The table lists 150,000 to 200,000 distinct CDR3 sequences, around 48% of them singletons. An expansion of CD8+CD57+ cells by flow cytometry had been shown in patients chosen for sequencing. The sequencing input was sorted CD4+, CD8+, or CD8+CD57+ T cells (not recorded which) from PBMCs. Receptors originate from a human donor with aplastic anemia.

The sample holds many counts of this clonotype. The rearrangement joins TRBV20-1 to TRBJ2-5, with TRBD2 as a possible D gene (6 bases). Trimming took 1 base from V and 1 from J, leaving 13 bases between them. CDR3 size: 15 residues. The germline CDR1 and CDR2 sequences are DFQATT and SNEGSKA (reference sequence). CDR3 sequence: CSARALGTPQETQYF. The CDR3 coding sequence is TGCAGTGCTAGAGCCCTTGGGACTCCCCAAGAGACCCAGTACTTC.

Note on this clonotype: A read error is possible here, since a much larger clone lies one base away. The V gene is TRBV12-3 or TRBV12-4, the J gene TRBJ2-2, with 8 bases aligning to TRBD2. The CDR3 totals 14 residues. DNA for the CDR3: TGTGCCAGCAGTTTACGGGGGGGGAGCGGGGAGCTGCTTTTT. This gives the protein CASSLRGGSGELLF.

As to this clonotype: A clone one base away is much larger, so this may be a read error. The chain uses TRBV7-9 and TRBJ2-2; no reliable D call. Trimming took 3 bases from V and 3 from J, leaving 2 bases between them. The CDR3 has 12 amino acids. The germline CDR1 and CDR2 sequences are SEHNR and FQNEAQ (reference sequence). The CDR3 bases are TGTGCCAGCAGCTTCGACACCGGGGAGCTGTTTTTT. Protein product: CASSFDTGELFF.

The V call is TRBV3-1, the J call TRBJ1-3; TRBD1 agrees at 9 bases. This CDR3 is 17 amino acids long. CDR1 is LGHDT, CDR2 YNNKEL, per germline (reference sequence). Losses at the gene ends were 3 bases for V and 4 bases for J; bases not matched to a gene: 10. CDR3 DNA: TGTGCCAGCAGCCAGGACGGGACAGGGTACGAAGGAAACACCATATATTTT. Encoded protein: CASSQDGTGYEGNTIYF.